The T cell receptor (beta chain) under discussion was sequenced for a study of T-cell memory formation after mild COVID-19. TCRdb passed the 5' RACE reads through MiXCR, listing each CDR3 protein once. The table has fewer than 300,000 distinct CDR3 sequences, 15% to 20% seen once. CDR1 SGHNT and CDR2 YYREEE come from the germline V gene (reference sequence). Trimming took off 4 bases at V and 3 bases at J, with 11 bases between the two ends. There are 15 residues in the CDR3. The material sequenced was PBMCs or a T cell subset sorted from them (not recorded which). This chain links TRBV5-4 with TRBJ1-6; no firm D call. The clonotype was recovered from a man aged 18 to 29 who had mild COVID-19 (a few samples of this study predate the infection). Cell type and time point are not known. The CDR3 DNA sequence: TGTGCCAGCAGCCTCACTGGGGTCTATAATTCACCCCTCCACTTT. It translates to CASSLTGVYNSPLHF.